The subject of this entry is one T cell receptor (beta chain). TCRdb reprocessed the RT-PCR reads via MiXCR and lists one record per CDR3 protein. There are about 200,000 distinct CDR3 sequences in the sample; 35% to 45% occur only once, and under 14% lies in the top ten. These data are taken from a study of patients and donors after allogeneic stem cell transplantation. CDR1 and CDR2 from the germline V gene are SGHAT and FQNNGV. Trimming took 0 bases from V and 4 from J, leaving 16 bases between them. CDR3 length: 17 residues. This sequence originates from a human donor who was either an allogeneic HSCT recipient or a stem cell or donor lymphocyte infusion donor (not recorded which). It is not recorded whose cells these are; they may come from a transplant donor. The sequenced material came from blood, either unsorted or a sorted T cell fraction (not recorded which). The rearrangement links TRBV11-2 to TRBJ2-1, with D possibly matching TRBD1 (5 bases). As DNA, the CDR3 is TGTGCCAGCAGCTTAGACACGACTGGACATATTTACAATGAGCAGTTCTTC. Its translation: CASSLDTTGHIYNEQFF.